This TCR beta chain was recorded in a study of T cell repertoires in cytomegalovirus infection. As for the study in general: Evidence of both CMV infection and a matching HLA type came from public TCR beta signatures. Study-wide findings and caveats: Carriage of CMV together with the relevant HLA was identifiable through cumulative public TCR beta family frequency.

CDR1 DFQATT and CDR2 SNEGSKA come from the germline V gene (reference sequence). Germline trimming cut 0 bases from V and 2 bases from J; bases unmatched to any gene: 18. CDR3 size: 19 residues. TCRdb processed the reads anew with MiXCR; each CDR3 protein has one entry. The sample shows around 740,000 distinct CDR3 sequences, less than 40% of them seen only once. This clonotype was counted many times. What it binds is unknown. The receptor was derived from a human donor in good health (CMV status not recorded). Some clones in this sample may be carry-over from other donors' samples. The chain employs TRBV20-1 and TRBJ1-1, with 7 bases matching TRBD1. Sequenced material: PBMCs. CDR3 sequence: CSARDRVRQGDRVNTEAFF. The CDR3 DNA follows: TGCAGTGCTAGAGATCGGGTACGGCAGGGGGACCGCGTTAACACTGAAGCTTTCTTT.